Listed below are T cell receptor beta chains from one sample, sequenced in a study of T cell repertoires in ileal Crohn's disease. The assay was immunoSEQ multiplex PCR, and TCRdb's table has in-frame clones only and misses some. Of some 10,000 clones listed, around 80% are singletons. The source material was ileal tissue. These receptors came from an adult with Crohn's disease. Each CDR3 is given with its conserved first and last residue. Each record gives: V gene, D gene, J gene, clone size, CDR3 protein, CDR3 DNA. A D gene is named only where the DNA matches it firmly. Some rows mark clone size as missing; the rest say once, few, many or name a class of expanded clone.

V gene: TRBV11-2; D gene: NA; J gene: TRBJ2-5; clone size: few; CDR3 protein: CASTVGPGQQETQYF; CDR3 DNA: TGTGCCAGCACCGTCGGCCCGGGACAACAAGAGACCCAGTACTTC
V gene: TRBV28; D gene: TRBD2; J gene: TRBJ2-1; clone size: NA; CDR3 protein: CASSPTSGRNEQFF; CDR3 DNA: TGTGCCAGCAGTCCGACTAGCGGGAGGAATGAGCAGTTCTTC
V gene: TRBV5-1; D gene: TRBD1; J gene: TRBJ1-6; clone size: NA; CDR3 protein: CASSRDGTGGRSYSPLHF; CDR3 DNA: TGCGCCAGCAGCCGCGATGGGACAGGAGGCCGTTCTTATTCACCCCTCCACTTT
V gene: TRBV7-9; D gene: NA; J gene: TRBJ2-2; clone size: NA; CDR3 protein: CASSLGGGHGELFF; CDR3 DNA: TGTGCCAGCAGCTTAGGAGGGGGTCACGGGGAGCTGTTTTTT
V gene: TRBV28; D gene: TRBD1; J gene: TRBJ2-5; clone size: NA; CDR3 protein: CASSEQGMGQETQYF; CDR3 DNA: TGTGCCAGCAGTGAACAGGGGATGGGTCAAGAGACCCAGTACTTC
V gene: TRBV18; D gene: TRBD1; J gene: TRBJ2-7; clone size: NA; CDR3 protein: CASSLGGTGNYEQYF; CDR3 DNA: TGTGCCAGCTCACTTGGGGGGACAGGGAATTACGAGCAGTACTTC
V gene: TRBV7-3; D gene: NA; J gene: TRBJ1-1; clone size: NA; CDR3 protein: CASSPGAGRLTEAFF; CDR3 DNA: TGTGCCAGCAGCCCCGGTGCGGGTCGACTCACTGAAGCTTTCTTT
V gene: TRBV10-3; D gene: TRBD2; J gene: TRBJ2-7; clone size: NA; CDR3 protein: CAISDRGGAAYEQYF; CDR3 DNA: TGTGCCATCAGTGACCGGGGGGGCGCCGCCTACGAGCAGTACTTC
V gene: TRBV19; D gene: NA; J gene: TRBJ2-2; clone size: few; CDR3 protein: CASRPRDWNTGELFF; CDR3 DNA: TGTGCCAGTAGGCCCAGGGACTGGAACACCGGGGAGCTGTTTTTT
V gene: TRBV7-9; D gene: NA; J gene: TRBJ1-5; clone size: few; CDR3 protein: CASSRVTNQPQHF; CDR3 DNA: TGTGCCAGCAGCCGGGTTACCAATCAGCCCCAGCATTTT
V gene: TRBV5-4; D gene: TRBD2; J gene: TRBJ2-7; clone size: NA; CDR3 protein: CASSSGLAGTYEQYF; CDR3 DNA: TGTGCCAGCAGCTCGGGACTAGCGGGGACCTACGAGCAGTACTTC
V gene: TRBV7-8; D gene: NA; J gene: TRBJ2-5; clone size: NA; CDR3 protein: CASSLAGGGGVQTQYF; CDR3 DNA: TGTGCCAGCAGCTTAGCGGGTGGCGGGGGCGTCCAGACCCAGTACTTC
V gene: TRBV5-1; D gene: TRBD1; J gene: TRBJ2-5; clone size: NA; CDR3 protein: CASSRWTGIQETQYF; CDR3 DNA: TGCGCCAGCAGCAGGTGGACAGGGATTCAGGAGACCCAGTACTTC
V gene: TRBV19; D gene: TRBD1; J gene: TRBJ1-2; clone size: NA; CDR3 protein: CASSPVAPRGPVSGYTF; CDR3 DNA: TGTGCCAGTAGTCCCGTCGCCCCCAGGGGGCCGGTTTCTGGCTACACCTTC
V gene: TRBV4-3; D gene: NA; J gene: TRBJ1-3; clone size: NA; CDR3 protein: CASSQDLRSSGNTIYF; CDR3 DNA: TGCGCCAGCAGCCAAGATTTGAGGAGCTCTGGAAACACCATATATTTT
V gene: TRBV5-8; D gene: TRBD1; J gene: TRBJ2-7; clone size: NA; CDR3 protein: CASSNPRQGRSEQYF; CDR3 DNA: TGTGCCAGCAGCAACCCCCGACAGGGACGGTCCGAGCAGTACTTC
V gene: TRBV19; D gene: TRBD1; J gene: TRBJ2-1; clone size: NA; CDR3 protein: CASSISGTGRSYNEQFF; CDR3 DNA: TGTGCCAGTAGTATCTCCGGGACAGGCCGCTCCTACAATGAGCAGTTCTTC
V gene: TRBV5-1; D gene: TRBD1; J gene: TRBJ2-7; clone size: NA; CDR3 protein: CASSDGQGVPYEQYF; CDR3 DNA: TGCGCCAGCAGCGACGGACAGGGGGTACCCTACGAGCAGTACTTC
V gene: TRBV15; D gene: NA; J gene: TRBJ2-3; clone size: NA; CDR3 protein: CATSREGGATDTQYF; CDR3 DNA: TGTGCCACCAGCAGAGAGGGCGGGGCCACAGATACGCAGTATTTT
V gene: TRBV18; D gene: NA; J gene: TRBJ1-6; clone size: NA; CDR3 protein: CASSPLNLAGTASYNSPLHF; CDR3 DNA: TGTGCCAGCTCACCCCTTAACTTGGCCGGGACTGCATCCTATAATTCACCCCTCCACTTT
V gene: TRBV6-6; D gene: TRBD2; J gene: TRBJ2-5; clone size: NA; CDR3 protein: CASSERGRETQYF; CDR3 DNA: TGTGCCAGCAGTGAGCGGGGGAGAGAGACCCAGTACTTC
V gene: TRBV19; D gene: NA; J gene: TRBJ2-7; clone size: few; CDR3 protein: CASSANGVTRYEQYF; CDR3 DNA: TGTGCCAGTAGCGCCAACGGGGTAACCCGCTACGAGCAGTACTTC
V gene: TRBV6-4; D gene: NA; J gene: TRBJ2-7; clone size: NA; CDR3 protein: CASSDSAGSSYEQYF; CDR3 DNA: TGTGCCAGCAGTGACTCTGCAGGTTCCTCCTACGAGCAGTACTTC
V gene: TRBV2; D gene: NA; J gene: TRBJ2-3; clone size: NA; CDR3 protein: CASSDRRVWADTQYF; CDR3 DNA: TGTGCCAGCAGTGATCGGCGGGTTTGGGCAGATACGCAGTATTTT
V gene: TRBV28; D gene: NA; J gene: TRBJ2-2; clone size: NA; CDR3 protein: CASSDRTDNTGELFF; CDR3 DNA: TGTGCCAGCAGTGACCGGACAGACAACACCGGGGAGCTGTTTTTT
V gene: TRBV18; D gene: NA; J gene: TRBJ1-6; clone size: NA; CDR3 protein: CASSLEGTLSPLHF; CDR3 DNA: TGTGCCAGCTCACTCGAGGGGACTTTGTCACCCCTCCACTTT
V gene: TRBV4-3; D gene: TRBD1; J gene: TRBJ2-2; clone size: NA; CDR3 protein: CASSQDVLLRGQLANTGELFF; CDR3 DNA: TGCGCCAGCAGCCAAGACGTCTTACTCAGGGGGCAGCTCGCGAACACCGGGGAGCTGTTTTTT
V gene: TRBV6-5; D gene: NA; J gene: TRBJ2-7; clone size: NA; CDR3 protein: CASSYRGRGEQYF; CDR3 DNA: TGTGCCAGCAGTTACCGCGGCAGGGGCGAGCAGTACTTC
V gene: TRBV9; D gene: TRBD2; J gene: TRBJ2-3; clone size: NA; CDR3 protein: CASSDGLAGGYADTQYF; CDR3 DNA: TGTGCCAGCAGCGACGGACTAGCGGGGGGGTACGCAGATACGCAGTATTTT
V gene: TRBV7-9; D gene: TRBD1; J gene: TRBJ1-4; clone size: NA; CDR3 protein: CASSSRTGGGEKLFF; CDR3 DNA: TGTGCCAGCAGCTCTCGGACAGGGGGCGGAGAAAAACTGTTTTTT
V gene: TRBV18; D gene: NA; J gene: TRBJ1-1; clone size: once; CDR3 protein: CASSPPQNTEAFF; CDR3 DNA: TGTGCCAGCTCACCACCCCAGAACACTGAAGCTTTCTTT
V gene: TRBV30; D gene: NA; J gene: TRBJ2-2; clone size: few; CDR3 protein: CAWSVWASGELFF; CDR3 DNA: TGTGCCTGGAGTGTATGGGCGAGCGGGGAGCTGTTTTTT
V gene: TRBV7-2; D gene: TRBD2; J gene: TRBJ2-7; clone size: NA; CDR3 protein: CASSPGLAVYEQYF; CDR3 DNA: TGTGCCAGCAGCCCGGGACTAGCGGTTTACGAGCAGTACTTC
V gene: TRBV30; D gene: NA; J gene: TRBJ2-5; clone size: NA; CDR3 protein: CALKVAGHQETQYF; CDR3 DNA: TGTGCCTTAAAGGTCGCGGGGCACCAAGAGACCCAGTACTTC
V gene: TRBV10-3; D gene: TRBD2; J gene: TRBJ2-3; clone size: NA; CDR3 protein: CAISRTSGGTDTQYF; CDR3 DNA: TGTGCCATCAGTAGGACTAGCGGGGGCACAGATACGCAGTATTTT
V gene: TRBV6-5; D gene: NA; J gene: TRBJ2-7; clone size: NA; CDR3 protein: CASSYSWTEGYEQYF; CDR3 DNA: TGTGCCAGCAGTTACAGTTGGACAGAGGGCTACGAGCAGTACTTC
V gene: TRBV13; D gene: NA; J gene: TRBJ2-7; clone size: NA; CDR3 protein: CASSLWGVAYEQYF; CDR3 DNA: TGTGCCAGCAGCTTATGGGGGGTGGCCTACGAGCAGTACTTC
V gene: TRBV9; D gene: NA; J gene: TRBJ2-1; clone size: NA; CDR3 protein: CASSARGSEQFF; CDR3 DNA: TGTGCCAGCAGCGCCCGAGGTAGTGAGCAGTTCTTC
V gene: TRBV10-1; D gene: NA; J gene: TRBJ1-6; clone size: NA; CDR3 protein: CASSDQGKIDNSPLHF; CDR3 DNA: TGCGCCAGCAGTGACCAGGGGAAGATAGATAATTCACCCCTCCACTTT
V gene: TRBV5-1; D gene: NA; J gene: TRBJ2-3; clone size: NA; CDR3 protein: CASSLGQGTADTQYF; CDR3 DNA: TGCGCCAGCAGCTTGGGGCAGGGAACGGCAGATACGCAGTATTTT
V gene: TRBV7-9; D gene: TRBD1; J gene: TRBJ1-2; clone size: NA; CDR3 protein: CASSPTGFNGYTF; CDR3 DNA: TGTGCCAGCAGCCCGACAGGGTTTAATGGCTACACCTTC
V gene: TRBV2; D gene: NA; J gene: TRBJ1-5; clone size: NA; CDR3 protein: CASSVQGQGQPQHF; CDR3 DNA: TGTGCCAGCAGTGTACAGGGTCAAGGTCAGCCCCAGCATTTT
V gene: TRBV19; D gene: TRBD1; J gene: TRBJ1-3; clone size: NA; CDR3 protein: CASSAEGQGFSGNTIYF; CDR3 DNA: TGTGCCAGTAGTGCGGAAGGACAGGGCTTCTCTGGAAACACCATATATTTT
V gene: TRBV19; D gene: NA; J gene: TRBJ1-1; clone size: NA; CDR3 protein: CASSPRTVLVNTEAFF; CDR3 DNA: TGTGCCAGTAGTCCCCGGACAGTTTTGGTGAACACTGAAGCTTTCTTT
V gene: TRBV30; D gene: NA; J gene: TRBJ1-5; clone size: NA; CDR3 protein: CAWSRGQGHQPQHF; CDR3 DNA: TGTGCCTGGAGTCGTGGGCAGGGGCATCAGCCCCAGCATTTT
V gene: TRBV15; D gene: TRBD1; J gene: TRBJ1-6; clone size: NA; CDR3 protein: CATSSYPRQGMMGSPLHF; CDR3 DNA: TGTGCCACCAGCAGTTACCCGCGACAGGGGATGATGGGTTCACCCCTCCACTTT
V gene: TRBV6-1; D gene: TRBD1; J gene: TRBJ1-5; clone size: NA; CDR3 protein: CASSELGQGMSAWYQPQHF; CDR3 DNA: TGTGCCAGCAGTGAATTGGGACAGGGGATGTCTGCATGGTATCAGCCCCAGCATTTT